The TCR beta chain under discussion was sequenced for a study of OX40 agonist ivuxolimab in advanced cancers. Study-level background: Ivuxolimab, an agonistic anti-OX40 (CD134) antibody, was given to patients. From about 23 to 85 years was the age range, with a mean of approximately 63 years, and approximately 84% were male. Study results and limitations: Some of the nonresponding patients also showed low levels of normalized T-cell clonal expansion. In CD8+ T cells, expanded clones were on average more numerous than in CD4+.

For this clone: Its antigen remains unidentified.

The CDR3 covers 17 residues. Germline lookup yields CDR1 SGHRS and CDR2 YFSETQ. V trimming: 0 bases; J trimming: 5 bases; junction bases outside the gene matches: 9. The table came from immunoSEQ multiplex PCR; TCRdb's copy has only in-frame clones and leaves some out. The sample lists approximately 57,000 clones; more than 80% were seen once. The sequencing here drew on CD4+ or CD8+ T cells sorted from blood, taken in a trial of the OX40 agonist ivuxolimab. This sequence was found in an adult with an advanced solid tumor such as melanoma, head and neck, liver or kidney cancer. The chain links TRBV5-1 to TRBJ2-3, with 10 nucleotides matching TRBD2. The CDR3 reads CASSLALAGASRDTQYF. As DNA, the CDR3 is TGCGCCAGCAGCTTGGCTCTAGCGGGGGCCTCCCGAGATACGCAGTATTTT.